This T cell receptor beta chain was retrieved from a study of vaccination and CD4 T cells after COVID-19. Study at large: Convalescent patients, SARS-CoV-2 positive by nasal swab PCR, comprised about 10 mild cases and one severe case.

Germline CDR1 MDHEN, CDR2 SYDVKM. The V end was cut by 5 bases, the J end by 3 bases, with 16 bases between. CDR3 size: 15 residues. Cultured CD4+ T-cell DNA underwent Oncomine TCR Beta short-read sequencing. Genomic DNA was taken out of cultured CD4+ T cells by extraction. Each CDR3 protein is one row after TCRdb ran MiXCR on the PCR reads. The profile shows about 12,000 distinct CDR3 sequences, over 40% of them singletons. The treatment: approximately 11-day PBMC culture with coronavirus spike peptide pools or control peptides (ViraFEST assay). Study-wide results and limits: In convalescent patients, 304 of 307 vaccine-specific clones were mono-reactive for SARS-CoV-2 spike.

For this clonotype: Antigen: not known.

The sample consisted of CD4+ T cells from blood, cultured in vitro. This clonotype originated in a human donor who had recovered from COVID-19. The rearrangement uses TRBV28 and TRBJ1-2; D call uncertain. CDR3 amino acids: CASSPQWVRYYGYTF. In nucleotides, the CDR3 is TGTGCCAGCAGTCCACAGTGGGTGAGGTACTATGGCTACACCTTC.